A single sample gave rise to the 3 T cell receptor beta chains below, sequenced in a study of blood T cell repertoires in COVID-19. Sequencing was performed with immunoSEQ multiplex PCR; in TCRdb, only in-frame clones are kept and a portion is missing. Among approximately 310,000 clones listed, roughly 88% were seen once. Sequencing was done on a sample of PBMCs or T cells enriched from blood (not recorded which). All receptors come from a man aged 30 to 39 who had recovered from COVID-19.

The V gene is TRBV2, the J gene TRBJ2-4, with 9 bases that match TRBD1. CDR1 is SNHLY and CDR2 is FYNNEI in the germline V gene. This CDR3 has 15 residues. Trimming at V came to 6 bases and at J to 0 bases, leaving 3 bases not matched to a gene. The CDR3 bases are TGTGCCAGCAGGCGGACAGGGGTAGCCAAAAACATTCAGTACTTC. It yields the protein CASRRTGVAKNIQYF.

A few counts support this clone. J is TRBJ1-2 and V is TRBV19; perhaps TRBD1 as D (5 bases). The CDR3 consists of 12 residues. Germline loops: CDR1 LNHDA, CDR2 SQIVND (reference sequence). Trimming removed 11 bases at V and 1 base at J, with 11 bases between. The CDR3 DNA reads as TGTGCCGGCTCCGACAGTAACTATGGCTACACCTTC. It specifies CAGSDSNYGYTF.

The CDR3 sequence: CATSGQLTGNSPLHF. The DNA for the CDR3 is TGTGCCACCAGCGGACAACTGACAGGAAATTCACCCCTCCACTTT. The chain uses TRBV15 and TRBJ1-6; D is possibly TRBD1 (6 bases). Germline CDR1 reads LNHNV; CDR2 reads YYDKDF (reference sequence). This CDR3 comprises 15 residues. V lost 5 bases to trimming and J lost 7 bases, with 15 bases between them.